This T cell receptor beta chain was profiled in a study of T cells after yellow fever vaccination. This clonotype was counted at least ten times. The CDR3 sequence is 15 residues long. The ends lost 1 base at V and 6 bases at J; junction bases unmatched: 8. Germline CDR1 reads SGHTA; CDR2 reads FQGNSA. Production of TCR cDNA was by 5'RACE template switching, which also added a universal primer site and UMIs. MiXCR was run by TCRdb on the 5' RACE reads, yielding one entry per CDR3 protein. In the table there are some 390,000 distinct CDR3 sequences, 6.2% of which are singletons. The chain employs TRBV7-2 and TRBJ2-7; 8 bases align to TRBD1. The sample in question was PBMCs, obtained 5 days after the yellow fever booster vaccination. The clonotype was recovered from a man under 40 who received the YFV17D yellow fever vaccine. CDR3 in amino acids: CASSLVLETGVEQYF. CDR3 nucleotide sequence: TGTGCCAGCAGCTTAGTTCTTGAGACAGGGGTCGAGCAGTACTTC.